This TCR beta chain stems from a study of vaccination effects on CD4 cells after COVID-19. Of note for this clone: The antigen remains undetermined.

The protocol was immunoSEQ multiplex PCR, while the TCRdb copy is restricted to in-frame clones and leaves out a portion. The top ten hold around 2.4% of the sample, which has 45,000 to 65,000 clones, around 75% seen once. ViraFEST expansion of antigen-specific CD4+ T cells with viral peptide pools preceded sequencing. Culturing for about ten days preceded CD4+ T cell isolation. V was cut by 0 bases and J by 3 bases, with 9 bases left in between. This CDR3 has 15 amino acids. CDR1 and CDR2 (germline): MGHRA, YSYEKL. This specimen was CD4+ T cells from PBMCs cultured with HCoV-229E spike peptides, taken before COVID-19 vaccination. The TCR was taken from a human donor who received a COVID-19 vaccine. The V call is TRBV4-1, the J call TRBJ2-1, with D possibly TRBD2 on 5 matching bases. The chain's CDR3 is CASSQEDRDYNEQFF. The CDR3 coding sequence is TGCGCCAGCAGCCAAGAAGACCGGGACTACAATGAGCAGTTCTTC.